Given below is one T cell receptor beta chain in context. Participants' own reports of clinical history determined their cohort assignment. This entry comes from a study of blood T cell repertoires in COVID-19. Sequencing used immunoSEQ multiplex PCR; TCRdb keeps in-frame clones, though not all of them. The top ten clones hold roughly 0.8% of a sample with some 200,000 clones, approximately 91% of them seen once. Per germline, CDR1 LNHDA and CDR2 SQIVND (reference sequence). The CDR3 has 15 amino acids. V lost 5 bases and J lost 4; bases outside the gene matches: 6. The V call is TRBV19, the J call TRBJ2-2; 8 nucleotides align to TRBD1. Sequencing was performed on PBMCs or T cells enriched from blood (not recorded which). The TCR comes from a woman aged 18-29 years who had recovered from COVID-19. The CDR3 loop is CASSLQGGITGELFF. CDR3 DNA sequence: TGTGCCAGTAGTCTACAGGGGGGTATCACCGGGGAGCTGTTTTTT.